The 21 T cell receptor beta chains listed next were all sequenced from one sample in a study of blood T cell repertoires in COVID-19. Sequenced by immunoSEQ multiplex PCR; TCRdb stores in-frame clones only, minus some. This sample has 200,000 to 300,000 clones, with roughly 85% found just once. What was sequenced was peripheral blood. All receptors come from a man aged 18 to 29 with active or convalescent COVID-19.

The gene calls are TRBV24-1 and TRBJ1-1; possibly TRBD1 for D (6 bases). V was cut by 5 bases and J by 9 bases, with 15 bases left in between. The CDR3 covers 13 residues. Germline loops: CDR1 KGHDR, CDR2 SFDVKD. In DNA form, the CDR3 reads TGTGCCACCAGTGCCCCCGGGACAAATAAAGCTTTCTTT. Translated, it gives CATSAPGTNKAFF.

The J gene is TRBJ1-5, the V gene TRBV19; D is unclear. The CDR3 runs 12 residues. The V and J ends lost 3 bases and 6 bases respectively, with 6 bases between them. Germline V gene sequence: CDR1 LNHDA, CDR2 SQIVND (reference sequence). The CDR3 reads CASSILSQPQHF. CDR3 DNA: TGTGCCAGTAGTATTCTTAGTCAGCCCCAGCATTTT.

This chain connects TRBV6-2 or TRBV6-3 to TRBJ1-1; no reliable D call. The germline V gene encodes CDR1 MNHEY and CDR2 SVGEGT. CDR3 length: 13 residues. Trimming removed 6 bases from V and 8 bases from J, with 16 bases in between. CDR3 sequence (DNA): TGTGCCAGCAGGTACGCAGGCCTCCCCGAAGCTTTCTTT. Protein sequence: CASRYAGLPEAFF.

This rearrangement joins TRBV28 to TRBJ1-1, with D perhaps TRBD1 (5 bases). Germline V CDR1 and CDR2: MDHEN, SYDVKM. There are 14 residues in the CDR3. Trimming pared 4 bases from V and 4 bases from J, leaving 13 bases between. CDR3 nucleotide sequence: TGTGCCAGCAGTTCCAGGGTTCGTGTCACTGAAGCTTTCTTT. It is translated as CASSSRVRVTEAFF.

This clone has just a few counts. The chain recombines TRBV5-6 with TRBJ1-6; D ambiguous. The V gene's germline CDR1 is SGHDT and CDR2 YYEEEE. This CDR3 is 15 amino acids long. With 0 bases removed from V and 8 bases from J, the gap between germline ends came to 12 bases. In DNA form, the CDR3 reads TGTGCCAGCAGCTTGGTTGGAGGGTCCCATTCACCCCTCCACTTT. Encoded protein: CASSLVGGSHSPLHF.

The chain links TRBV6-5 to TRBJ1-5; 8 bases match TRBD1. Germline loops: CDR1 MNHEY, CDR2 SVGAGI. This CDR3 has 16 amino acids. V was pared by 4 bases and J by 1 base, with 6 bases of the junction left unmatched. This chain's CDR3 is CASSSTGGKSNQPQHF. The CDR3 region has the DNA TGTGCCAGCAGTTCCACAGGGGGAAAGAGCAATCAGCCCCAGCATTTT.

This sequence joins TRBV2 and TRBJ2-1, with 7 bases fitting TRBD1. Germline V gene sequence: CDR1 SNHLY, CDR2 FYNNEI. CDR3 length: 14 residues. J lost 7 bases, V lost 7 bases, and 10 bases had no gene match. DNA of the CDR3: TGTGCCAGCATAATCAGGGACAGCCTTAATGAGCAGTTCTTC. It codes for CASIIRDSLNEQFF.

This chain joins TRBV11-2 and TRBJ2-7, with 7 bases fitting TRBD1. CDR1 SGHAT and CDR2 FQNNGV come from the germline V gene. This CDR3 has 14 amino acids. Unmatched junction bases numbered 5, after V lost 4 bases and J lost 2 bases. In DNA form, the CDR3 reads TGTGCCAGCAGCTCCCAAGGGGGCCCCTACGAGCAGTACTTC. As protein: CASSSQGGPYEQYF.

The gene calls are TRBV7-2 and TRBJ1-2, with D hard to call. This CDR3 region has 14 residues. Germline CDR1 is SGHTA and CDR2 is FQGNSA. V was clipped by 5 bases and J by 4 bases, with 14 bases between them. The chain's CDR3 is CASSTTQSFYGYTF. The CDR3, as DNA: TGTGCCAGCAGCACTACGCAGTCGTTCTATGGCTACACCTTC.

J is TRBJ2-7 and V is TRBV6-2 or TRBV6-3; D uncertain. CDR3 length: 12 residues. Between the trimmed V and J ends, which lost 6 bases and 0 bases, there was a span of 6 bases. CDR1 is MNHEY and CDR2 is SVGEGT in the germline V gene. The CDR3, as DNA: TGTGCCAGCAGCAGCTACTCCTACGAGCAGTACTTC. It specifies CASSSYSYEQYF.

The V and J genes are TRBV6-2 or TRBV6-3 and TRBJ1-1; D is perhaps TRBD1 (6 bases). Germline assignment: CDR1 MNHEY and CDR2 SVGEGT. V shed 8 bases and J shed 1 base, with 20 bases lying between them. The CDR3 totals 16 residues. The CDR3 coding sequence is TGTGCCAGCGGCCGGAACAGGGTTAAGGGGAACACTGAAGCTTTCTTT. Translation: CASGRNRVKGNTEAFF.

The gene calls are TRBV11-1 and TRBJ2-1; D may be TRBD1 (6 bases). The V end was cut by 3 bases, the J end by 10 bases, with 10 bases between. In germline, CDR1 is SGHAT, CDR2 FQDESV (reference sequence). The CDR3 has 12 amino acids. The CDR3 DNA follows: TGTGCCAGCAGCTTTAGAGGGGGAGAGCAGTTCTTC. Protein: CASSFRGGEQFF.

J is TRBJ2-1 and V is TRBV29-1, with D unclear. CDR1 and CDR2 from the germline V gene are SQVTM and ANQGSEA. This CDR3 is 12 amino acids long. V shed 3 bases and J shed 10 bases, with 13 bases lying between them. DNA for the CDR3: TGCAGCGTTGAGCTCCTGATACACGAGCAGTTCTTC. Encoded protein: CSVELLIHEQFF.

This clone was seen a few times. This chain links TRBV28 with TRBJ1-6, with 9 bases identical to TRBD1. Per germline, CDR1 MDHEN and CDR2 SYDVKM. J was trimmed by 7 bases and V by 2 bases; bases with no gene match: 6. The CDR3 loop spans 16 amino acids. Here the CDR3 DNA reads TGTGCCAGCAGTTTAACGACAGGGGGTAGGAATTCACCCCTCCACTTT. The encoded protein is CASSLTTGGRNSPLHF.

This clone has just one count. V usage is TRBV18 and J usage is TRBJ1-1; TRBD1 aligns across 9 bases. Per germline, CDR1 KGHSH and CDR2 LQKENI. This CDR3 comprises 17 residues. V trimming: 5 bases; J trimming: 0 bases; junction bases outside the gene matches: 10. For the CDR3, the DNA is TGTGCCAGCTCAAAGGGACAGGGTTTAAGCATGAACACTGAAGCTTTCTTT. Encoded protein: CASSKGQGLSMNTEAFF.

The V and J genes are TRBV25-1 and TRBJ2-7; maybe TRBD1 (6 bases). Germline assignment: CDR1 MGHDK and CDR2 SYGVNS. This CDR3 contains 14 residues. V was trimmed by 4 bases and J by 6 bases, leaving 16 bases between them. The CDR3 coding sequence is TGTGCCAGCAGTGTACAGGGAGATCATAGCGAGCAGTACTTC. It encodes CASSVQGDHSEQYF.

CDR3 amino acids: CASSFTLGGATYEQYF. As DNA, the CDR3 is TGTGCCAGCAGCTTCACCCTAGGGGGGGCTACCTACGAGCAGTACTTC. This chain joins TRBV7-8 and TRBJ2-7; the D gene is possibly TRBD2 (7 bases). Germline loops: CDR1 SGHVS, CDR2 FQNEAQ. The CDR3 contains 16 residues. The V end was cut by 3 bases, the J end by 2 bases, with 17 bases between. The variable domain in full, completed from reference TRBV7-8 and TRBJ2-7, reads GAGVSQSPRYKVAKRGQDVALRCDPISGHVSLFWYQQALGQGPEFLTYFQNEAQLDKSGLPSDRFFAERPEGSVSTLKIQRTQQEDSAVYLCASSFTLGGATYEQYFGPGTRLTVT.

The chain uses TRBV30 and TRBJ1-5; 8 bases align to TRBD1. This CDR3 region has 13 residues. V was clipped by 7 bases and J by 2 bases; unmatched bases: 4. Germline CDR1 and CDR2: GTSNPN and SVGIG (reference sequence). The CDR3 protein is CASRQGRNQPQHF. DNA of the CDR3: TGTGCCTCTAGACAGGGGCGCAATCAGCCCCAGCATTTT. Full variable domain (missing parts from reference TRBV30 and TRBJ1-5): SQTIHQWPATLVQPVGSPLSLECTVEGTSNPNLYWYRQAAGRGLQLLFYSVGIGQISSEVPQNLSASRPQDRQFILSSKKLLLSDSGFYLCASRQGRNQPQHFGDGTRLSIL.

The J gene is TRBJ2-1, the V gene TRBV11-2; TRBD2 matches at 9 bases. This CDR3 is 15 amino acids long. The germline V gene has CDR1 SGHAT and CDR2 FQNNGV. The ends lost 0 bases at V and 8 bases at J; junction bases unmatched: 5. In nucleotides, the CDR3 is TGTGCCAGCAGCTTAGAGGCGGGGGGGTACTATGAGCAGTTCTTC. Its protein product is CASSLEAGGYYEQFF.

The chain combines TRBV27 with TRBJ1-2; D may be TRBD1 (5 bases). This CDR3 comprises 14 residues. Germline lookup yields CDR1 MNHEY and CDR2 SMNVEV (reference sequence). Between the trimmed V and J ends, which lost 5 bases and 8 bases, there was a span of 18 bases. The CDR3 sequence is CASSPPGRVLGYTF. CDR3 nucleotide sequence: TGTGCCAGCAGTCCCCCCGGCAGGGTCTTAGGCTACACCTTC.

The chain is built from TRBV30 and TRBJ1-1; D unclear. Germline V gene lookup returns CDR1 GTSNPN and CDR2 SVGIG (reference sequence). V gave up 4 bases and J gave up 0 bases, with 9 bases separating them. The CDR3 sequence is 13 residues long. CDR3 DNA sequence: TGTGCCTGGAACCTTGGAGTGAACACTGAAGCTTTCTTT. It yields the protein CAWNLGVNTEAFF.